Listed below are T cell receptor beta chains from one sample, sequenced in a study of blood T cell repertoires in COVID-19. Method: immunoSEQ multiplex PCR; TCRdb's copy keeps in-frame clones and lacks some. The sample yields about 81,000 clones, around nine tenths seen once. Sequenced input: peripheral blood. Receptors originate from a woman of 80 years or more with acute or convalescent COVID-19. CDR3s include the opening cysteine and the closing phenylalanine or tryptophan. Each record gives: V gene, D gene, clone size, J gene, CDR3 DNA, CDR3 protein. The D gene is left open where the match is weak. Size is omitted from some rows. Given values are once, few, many or a class for expanded clones.

v_gene: TRBV30
d_gene: TRBD1
abundance: .
j_gene: TRBJ1-1
CDR3nt: TGTGCCTGGAGTTATAATGCGGGACAGAGGAACACTGAAGCTTTCTTT
CDR3aa: CAWSYNAGQRNTEAFF

v_gene: TRBV6-5
d_gene: .
abundance: .
j_gene: TRBJ1-4
CDR3nt: TGTGCCAGCAGTCGTCAGGGCAATGAAAAACTGTTTTTT
CDR3aa: CASSRQGNEKLFF

v_gene: TRBV29-1
d_gene: .
abundance: .
j_gene: TRBJ1-3
CDR3nt: TGCAGCGTCACTACAGGCTCTGGAAACACCATATATTTT
CDR3aa: CSVTTGSGNTIYF

v_gene: TRBV19
d_gene: TRBD1
abundance: .
j_gene: TRBJ1-1
CDR3nt: TGTGCCAGCCTAAAGGACAGGGCGAACACTGAAGCTTTCTTT
CDR3aa: CASLKDRANTEAFF

v_gene: TRBV10-3
d_gene: .
abundance: .
j_gene: TRBJ2-1
CDR3nt: TGTGCCTCGAAAGTTTCCACTGACTACAATGAGCAGTTCTTC
CDR3aa: CASKVSTDYNEQFF

v_gene: TRBV19
d_gene: TRBD2
abundance: once
j_gene: TRBJ2-7
CDR3nt: TGTGCCGCCCTACTTATTAGCGGGTACTACGAGCAGTACTTC
CDR3aa: CAALLISGYYEQYF

v_gene: TRBV13
d_gene: TRBD1
abundance: .
j_gene: TRBJ2-1
CDR3nt: TGTGCCAGCAGCTTTGACAGGGTATCCTACAATGAGCAGTTCTTC
CDR3aa: CASSFDRVSYNEQFF

v_gene: TRBV7-6
d_gene: .
abundance: .
j_gene: TRBJ2-1
CDR3nt: TGTGCCAGCAGCCCGACTAGGAGCTCCTACAATGAGCAGTTCTTC
CDR3aa: CASSPTRSSYNEQFF

v_gene: TRBV9
d_gene: .
abundance: .
j_gene: TRBJ2-7
CDR3nt: TGTGCCAGCAGCGTAACATCTGCCCCCTACGAGCAGTACTTC
CDR3aa: CASSVTSAPYEQYF

v_gene: TRBV9
d_gene: TRBD1
abundance: few
j_gene: TRBJ2-2
CDR3nt: TGTGCCAGCAGCCCCACAGGGGGAGTCGCCGGGGAGCTGTTTTTT
CDR3aa: CASSPTGGVAGELFF

v_gene: TRBV14
d_gene: .
abundance: .
j_gene: TRBJ2-7
CDR3nt: TGTGCCAGCAGCCAAGCCCGGGGTGGGGAGCAGTACTTC
CDR3aa: CASSQARGGEQYF

v_gene: TRBV5-1
d_gene: TRBD1
abundance: once
j_gene: TRBJ1-3
CDR3nt: TGCGCCAGCAGTCCGTCCGGGACAGGGGGTTACTCTGGAAACACCATATATTTT
CDR3aa: CASSPSGTGGYSGNTIYF

v_gene: TRBV4-1
d_gene: TRBD2
abundance: .
j_gene: TRBJ2-7
CDR3nt: TGCGCCAGCAGCCAAGATCTCGCGGGGGGTCTCTCCTACGAGCAGTACTTC
CDR3aa: CASSQDLAGGLSYEQYF

v_gene: TRBV5-4
d_gene: TRBD2
abundance: .
j_gene: TRBJ2-1
CDR3nt: TGTGCCAGCAGCCCGAGGACTAGCGGGAGACACAATGAGCAGTTCTTC
CDR3aa: CASSPRTSGRHNEQFF

v_gene: TRBV6-2/TRBV6-3
d_gene: TRBD1
abundance: .
j_gene: TRBJ1-5
CDR3nt: TGTGCCAGCAGTTCGGCCGGGACAGGGAACAATCAGCCCCAGCATTTT
CDR3aa: CASSSAGTGNNQPQHF

v_gene: TRBV15
d_gene: TRBD1
abundance: .
j_gene: TRBJ2-1
CDR3nt: TGTGCCACCAGAAATATCGACAGGGGGCCATTGAAGGCGCAGTTCTTC
CDR3aa: CATRNIDRGPLKAQFF